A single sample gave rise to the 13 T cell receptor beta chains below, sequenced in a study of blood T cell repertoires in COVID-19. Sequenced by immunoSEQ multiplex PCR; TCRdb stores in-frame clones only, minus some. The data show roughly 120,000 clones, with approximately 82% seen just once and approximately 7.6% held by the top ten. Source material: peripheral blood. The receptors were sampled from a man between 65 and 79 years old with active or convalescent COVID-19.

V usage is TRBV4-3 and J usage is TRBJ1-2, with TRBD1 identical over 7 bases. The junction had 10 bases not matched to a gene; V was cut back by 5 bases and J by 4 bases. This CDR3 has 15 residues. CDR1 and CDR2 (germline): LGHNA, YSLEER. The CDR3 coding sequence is TGCGCCAGCAGCGAAACAGGGGACTCTGGCTATGGCTACACCTTC. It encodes CASSETGDSGYGYTF.

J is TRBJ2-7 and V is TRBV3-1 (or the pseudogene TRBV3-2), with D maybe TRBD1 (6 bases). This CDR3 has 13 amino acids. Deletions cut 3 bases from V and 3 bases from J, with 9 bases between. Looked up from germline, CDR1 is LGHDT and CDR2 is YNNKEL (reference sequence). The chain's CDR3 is CASSHRTVYEQYF. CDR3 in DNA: TGTGCCAGCAGCCATCGGACAGTCTACGAGCAGTACTTC.

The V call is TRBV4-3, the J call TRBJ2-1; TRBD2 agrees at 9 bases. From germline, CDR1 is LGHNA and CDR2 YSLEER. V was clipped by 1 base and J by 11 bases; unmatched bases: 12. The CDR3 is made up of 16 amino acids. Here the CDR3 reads CASSQGGPREGRKQFF. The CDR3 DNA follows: TGCGCCAGCAGCCAAGGGGGTCCGCGGGAGGGCCGGAAGCAGTTCTTC.

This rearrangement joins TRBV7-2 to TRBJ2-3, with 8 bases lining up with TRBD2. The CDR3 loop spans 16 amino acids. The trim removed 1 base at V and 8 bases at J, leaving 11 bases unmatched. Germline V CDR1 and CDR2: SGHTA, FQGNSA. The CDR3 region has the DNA TGTGCCAGCAGCTTAGAAGCGGGAGCCCTCCCGGGTACGCAGTATTTT. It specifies CASSLEAGALPGTQYF.

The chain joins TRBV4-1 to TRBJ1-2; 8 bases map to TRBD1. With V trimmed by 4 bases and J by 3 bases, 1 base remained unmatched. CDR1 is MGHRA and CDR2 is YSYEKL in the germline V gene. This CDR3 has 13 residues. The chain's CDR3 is CASSPQGDYGYTF. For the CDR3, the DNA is TGCGCCAGCAGCCCACAGGGGGACTATGGCTACACCTTC.

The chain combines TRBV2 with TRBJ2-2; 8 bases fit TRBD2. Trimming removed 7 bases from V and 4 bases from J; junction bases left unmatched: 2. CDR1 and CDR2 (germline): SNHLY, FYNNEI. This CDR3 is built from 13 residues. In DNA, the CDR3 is TGTGCCAGCAAGCGGGAGCTCACCGGGGAGCTGTTTTTT. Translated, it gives CASKRELTGELFF.

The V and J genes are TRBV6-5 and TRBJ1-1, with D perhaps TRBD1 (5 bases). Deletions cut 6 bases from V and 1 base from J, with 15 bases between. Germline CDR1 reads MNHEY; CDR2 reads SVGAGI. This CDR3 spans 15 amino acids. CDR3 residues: CASRWSQVKNTEAFF. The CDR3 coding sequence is TGTGCCAGCAGGTGGTCACAGGTCAAGAACACTGAAGCTTTCTTT.

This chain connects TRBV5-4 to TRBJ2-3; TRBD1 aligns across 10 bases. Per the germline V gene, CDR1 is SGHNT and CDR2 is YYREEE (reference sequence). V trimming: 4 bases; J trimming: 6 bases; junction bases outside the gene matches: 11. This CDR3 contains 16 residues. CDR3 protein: CASSLQGTGEIDTQYF. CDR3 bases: TGTGCCAGCAGCCTCCAAGGGACAGGGGAAATTGATACGCAGTATTTT.

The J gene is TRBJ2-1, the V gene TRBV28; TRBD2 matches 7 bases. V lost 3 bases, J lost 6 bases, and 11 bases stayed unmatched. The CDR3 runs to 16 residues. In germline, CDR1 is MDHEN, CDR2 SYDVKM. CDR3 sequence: CASSFPAGTTGNEQFF. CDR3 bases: TGTGCCAGCAGTTTTCCGGCAGGGACTACGGGCAATGAGCAGTTCTTC.

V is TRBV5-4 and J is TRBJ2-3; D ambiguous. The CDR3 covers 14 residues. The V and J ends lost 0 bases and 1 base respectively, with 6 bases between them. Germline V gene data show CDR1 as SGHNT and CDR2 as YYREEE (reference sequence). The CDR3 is CASSLAQRTDTQYF. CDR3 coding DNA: TGTGCCAGCAGCTTGGCACAACGCACAGATACGCAGTATTTT.

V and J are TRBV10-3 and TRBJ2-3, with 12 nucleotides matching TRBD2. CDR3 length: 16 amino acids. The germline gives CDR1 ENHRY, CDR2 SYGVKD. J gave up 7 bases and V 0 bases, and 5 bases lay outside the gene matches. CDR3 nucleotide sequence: TGTGCCATCAGTGAGTCGAAACTAGCGGGAGGCAATACGCAGTATTTT. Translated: CAISESKLAGGNTQYF.

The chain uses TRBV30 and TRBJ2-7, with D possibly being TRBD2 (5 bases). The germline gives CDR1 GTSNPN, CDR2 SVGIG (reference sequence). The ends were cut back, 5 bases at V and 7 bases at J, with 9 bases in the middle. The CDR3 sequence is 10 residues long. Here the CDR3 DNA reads TGTGCCTGGGGTCGGAGGGAGCAGTACTTC. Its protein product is CAWGRREQYF.

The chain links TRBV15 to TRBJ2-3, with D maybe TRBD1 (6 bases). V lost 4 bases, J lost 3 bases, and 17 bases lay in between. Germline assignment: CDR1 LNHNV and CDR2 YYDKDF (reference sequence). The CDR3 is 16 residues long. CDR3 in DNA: TGTGCCACCAGCACCGACAGGACGTACGCGACAGATACGCAGTATTTT. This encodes CATSTDRTYATDTQYF.